This T cell receptor beta chain was obtained from a study of T-cell memory formation after mild COVID-19. Study-level points and caveats: Clones that got smaller from day 15 to 85 had even CD4/CD8, while clones growing later tipped toward CD4+. Contracting clones localized mainly to CM and EM when CD4+ and mainly to EMRA when CD8+.

5'RACE, which relied on constant-segment primers, yielded TCR alpha and TCR beta cDNA libraries carrying sample barcodes and UMIs. TCRdb recomputed calls from the 5' RACE reads with MiXCR, one row per CDR3 protein. The sample consists of some 310,000 distinct CDR3 sequences, 20% to 25% of them appearing once. The ends lost 0 bases at V and 1 base at J; junction bases unmatched: 13. Germline V gene data show CDR1 as LNHNV and CDR2 as YYDKDF (reference sequence). This CDR3 is built from 19 residues. Many counts were recorded for this clonotype. The antigen remains unidentified. This receptor was identified in a man in his late teens or twenties who had mild COVID-19 (a few samples of this study predate the infection). Cell type and time point are not known. The sequenced material came from PBMCs or a T cell subset sorted from them (not recorded which). The chain joins TRBV15 to TRBJ2-3; 7 positions match TRBD2. The CDR3 reads CATSREFGLQAGRTDTQYF. Written as DNA, the CDR3 is TGTGCCACCAGCAGAGAGTTCGGGTTACAAGCGGGACGCACAGATACGCAGTATTTT.